These 25 T cell receptor beta chains share one sample of origin, sequenced in a study of shared clonotypes between healthy human individuals. Produced via immunoSEQ multiplex PCR; TCRdb's table is partial and in-frame only. The sample consists of roughly 680,000 clones, approximately 77% of them appearing once. The material sequenced was memory CD4+ T cells sorted from blood. Subset noted: CD45RA-negative fraction. The receptors stem from a woman aged 25 to 39 in good health.

J is TRBJ2-5 and V is TRBV4-2; unclear D gene. This CDR3 comprises 14 residues. With 0 bases removed from V and 7 bases from J, the gap between germline ends came to 12 bases. Germline V lookup: CDR1 LGHNA, CDR2 YNFKEQ. CDR3 region: CASSQERASRTQYF. The CDR3 nucleotides are TGTGCCAGCAGCCAAGAAAGGGCGTCGCGGACCCAGTACTTC.

The rearrangement links TRBV19 to TRBJ1-2; 8 nucleotides agree with TRBD1. CDR1 is LNHDA and CDR2 is SQIVND in the germline V gene (reference sequence). V was pared by 1 base and J by 2 bases, with 9 bases of the junction left unmatched. The CDR3 has 17 amino acids. This CDR3 reads CASSIVGQGVKNYGYTF. The DNA of the CDR3 is TGTGCCAGTAGTATAGTCGGACAGGGCGTGAAAAACTATGGCTACACCTTC.

The V call is TRBV7-8, the J call TRBJ2-7, with 7 bases aligning to TRBD2. The CDR3 is made up of 15 amino acids. V was clipped by 3 bases and J by 2 bases; unmatched bases: 7. Germline V lookup: CDR1 SGHVS, CDR2 FQNEAQ. The CDR3 loop is CASSFSAGNTYEQYF. CDR3 nucleotide sequence: TGTGCCAGCAGCTTTTCAGCGGGAAATACCTACGAGCAGTACTTC. The whole variable domain, remainder taken from reference TRBV7-8 and TRBJ2-7, is GAGVSQSPRYKVAKRGQDVALRCDPISGHVSLFWYQQALGQGPEFLTYFQNEAQLDKSGLPSDRFFAERPEGSVSTLKIQRTQQEDSAVYLCASSFSAGNTYEQYFGPGTRLTVT.

The chain has TRBV21-1 and TRBJ2-3; TRBD2 is taken as the D call from the table, unchecked against the DNA. TRBV21-1 corresponds to a pseudogene. The CDR3 covers 17 residues. DNA for the CDR3: TGTGCCAGCAGCAAAGGTTCTCGGGGAGGGTTCACAGATACGCAGTATTTT. This sequence encodes CASSKGSRGGFTDTQYF.

The gene calls are TRBV28 and TRBJ2-7; 11 bases fit TRBD2. The germline V gene has CDR1 MDHEN and CDR2 SYDVKM. V gave up 5 bases and J gave up 5 bases; unmatched junction bases: 8. CDR3 size: 15 residues. The DNA for the CDR3 is TGTGCCAGCAGTCCCCCGACTAGCGGGATAAACGAGCAGTACTTC. Protein: CASSPPTSGINEQYF.

This chain links TRBV11-3 with TRBJ2-1, with TRBD2 matching 10 bases. This CDR3 spans 15 amino acids. The V and J ends lost 2 bases and 6 bases, in that order; junction bases with no gene match: 4. Germline loops: CDR1 SGHNT, CDR2 YENEEA. The CDR3 reads CASSLLAGGSNEQFF. The CDR3 region has the DNA TGTGCCAGCAGCTTATTAGCGGGAGGATCCAATGAGCAGTTCTTC. Full variable domain (rest looked up from reference TRBV11-3 and TRBJ2-1): EAGVVQSPRYKIIEKKQPVAFWCNPISGHNTLYWYLQNLGQGPELLIRYENEEAVDDSQLPKDRFSAERLKGVDSTLKIQPAELGDSAVYLCASSLLAGGSNEQFFGPGTRLTVL.

The V call is TRBV5-8, the J call TRBJ1-5; maybe TRBD1 (5 bases). With 7 bases removed from V and 2 bases from J, the gap between germline ends came to 16 bases. This CDR3 comprises 15 residues. The germline gives CDR1 SGHTS, CDR2 YDEGEE. The CDR3 spells CASDRGQRGNQPQHF. DNA for the CDR3: TGTGCCAGCGACCGGGGCCAAAGGGGCAATCAGCCCCAGCATTTT.

The chain uses TRBV19 and TRBJ1-5, with D uncertain. V gave up 5 bases and J gave up 1 base, with 18 bases separating them. The CDR3 extends over 17 amino acids. Germline V gene data show CDR1 as LNHDA and CDR2 as SQIVND (reference sequence). CDR3 nucleotides: TGTGCCAGTAGTTTGGGAGGTTGGGGTAGCAGCAATCAGCCCCAGCATTTT. This translates into CASSLGGWGSSNQPQHF.

The chain couples TRBV2 to TRBJ2-5; TRBD1 aligns across 7 bases. V trimming: 3 bases; J trimming: 4 bases; junction bases outside the gene matches: 14. Germline V gene lookup returns CDR1 SNHLY and CDR2 FYNNEI. The CDR3 is 17 amino acids. CDR3 sequence reads: CASSDSKRGRLGETQYF. The CDR3 DNA sequence: TGTGCCAGCAGTGATAGTAAGAGGGGGCGATTGGGAGAGACCCAGTACTTC.

The chain carries TRBV28 and TRBJ1-5, with TRBD1 identical over 9 bases. This CDR3 has 15 residues. Germline V gene sequence: CDR1 MDHEN, CDR2 SYDVKM. The V gene end was trimmed by 5 bases and the J gene end by 4 bases; junction bases not matched to a gene: 6. The CDR3 bases are TGTGCCAGCAGTGTCACGGGACAGGGTAATCAGCCCCAGCATTTT. Protein: CASSVTGQGNQPQHF.

A word on this clone: Other DNA variants within this sample encode the same CDR3. The chain uses TRBV4-1 and TRBJ2-7; 7 nucleotides match TRBD2. CDR3 size: 15 residues. The germline V gene has CDR1 MGHRA and CDR2 YSYEKL. V gave up 1 base and J gave up 2 bases; unmatched junction bases: 5. The CDR3 bases are TGCGCCAGCAGCCAAGGGCTAGCGGAAACCTACGAGCAGTACTTC. Its protein is CASSQGLAETYEQYF.

J is TRBJ2-6 and V is TRBV5-4, with 8 bases that match TRBD2. This CDR3 region has 18 residues. The germline V gene has CDR1 SGHNT and CDR2 YYREEE (reference sequence). J gave up 2 bases and V 3 bases, and 10 bases lay outside the gene matches. The CDR3 loop is CASSSLGTRETGANVLTF. For the CDR3, the DNA is TGTGCCAGCAGCTCGTTGGGGACTAGGGAAACTGGGGCCAACGTCCTGACTTTC.

The rearrangement uses TRBV19 and TRBJ2-5; 9 nucleotides align to TRBD1. The J call may be wrong; the DNA end is better matched by TRBJ2-7. The CDR3 contains 13 residues. Germline lookup yields CDR1 LNHDA and CDR2 SQIVND (reference sequence). The CDR3 nucleotides read TGTGCCAGTAAGGGGGACAGGGATTACGAGCAGTACTTC. The encoded protein is CASKGDRDYEQYF.

The rearrangement uses TRBV7-2 and TRBJ1-1; D might be TRBD1 (5 bases). Looked up from germline, CDR1 is SGHTA and CDR2 is FQGNSA. The V gene lost 3 bases and the J gene lost 11 bases, with 16 bases spanning the gap. The CDR3 extends over 13 amino acids. CDR3 coding DNA: TGTGCCAGCAGCTTTAGAGGGGCGACGGAGGCTTTCTTT. This encodes CASSFRGATEAFF.

The chain combines TRBV29-1 with TRBJ1-1; a possible D gene is TRBD1 (6 bases). This CDR3 spans 14 amino acids. Germline CDR1 SQVTM, CDR2 ANQGSEA. Trimming removed 0 bases from V and 7 bases from J, with 15 bases in between. The CDR3 DNA follows: TGCAGCGTTGAAGAGTTACAGGGCATCGATGAAGCTTTCTTT. This sequence encodes CSVEELQGIDEAFF.

This clone has just one count. The chain uses TRBV18 and TRBJ1-1; 7 bases map to TRBD1. This CDR3 region has 15 residues. CDR1 and CDR2 (germline): KGHSH, LQKENI. With 3 bases clipped from V and 1 base from J, the junction kept 5 bases outside the gene matches. The CDR3 DNA reads TGTGCCAGCTCACCGACAGGGTCACCGAACACTGAAGCTTTCTTT. It encodes CASSPTGSPNTEAFF.

This clone was picked up a small number of times. The V call is TRBV30, the J call TRBJ2-7, with TRBD1 as a possible D gene (6 bases). Germline values: CDR1 GTSNPN, CDR2 SVGIG (reference sequence). The V gene lost 4 bases and the J gene lost 6 bases, with 16 bases spanning the gap. The CDR3 consists of 13 residues. In nucleotides, the CDR3 is TGTGCCTGGAAGAAAGGGGGAGAGGTCGAGCAGTACTTC. This gives the protein CAWKKGGEVEQYF.

The V gene is TRBV7-8, the J gene TRBJ1-5, with a possible D match to TRBD1 (6 bases). The CDR3 is 17 amino acids. The germline gives CDR1 SGHVS, CDR2 FQNEAQ. V lost 5 bases and J lost 3, with 20 bases in between. The CDR3 DNA reads as TGTGCCAGCAGCCCAACCCTAATTCGGGGGGCCAATCAGCCCCAGCATTTT. Amino acids: CASSPTLIRGANQPQHF.

The V gene is TRBV15, the J gene TRBJ1-5; 11 bases align to TRBD1. Trimming removed 7 bases from V and 0 bases from J; junction bases left unmatched: 14. This CDR3 has 19 residues. Germline CDR1 LNHNV, CDR2 YYDKDF (reference sequence). The chain's CDR3 is CATTRLGTGGVYSNQPQHF. CDR3 nucleotides: TGTGCCACCACCAGGTTGGGGACAGGGGGGGTATATAGCAATCAGCCCCAGCATTTT.

This chain links TRBV10-2 with TRBJ2-2; TRBD2 aligns across 16 bases. Looked up from germline, CDR1 is WSHSY and CDR2 is SAAADI. This CDR3 comprises 19 residues. With V trimmed by 6 bases and J by 5 bases, 12 bases remained unmatched. The CDR3 loop reads CASRHNTGLAGGGTGELFF. CDR3 DNA: TGCGCCAGCAGACACAATACGGGACTAGCGGGAGGGGGGACCGGGGAGCTGTTTTTT.

This chain links TRBV6-1 with TRBJ2-1, with 7 bases that match TRBD2. V trimming: 8 bases; J trimming: 7 bases; junction bases outside the gene matches: 11. Germline values: CDR1 MNHNS, CDR2 SASEGT. This CDR3 contains 14 residues. Here the CDR3 reads CASRIPSGYNEQFF. The CDR3 DNA is TGTGCCAGCCGCATCCCTAGCGGTTATAATGAGCAGTTCTTC.

The chain has TRBV29-1 and TRBJ2-7, with 8 bases matching TRBD1. The CDR3 consists of 13 residues. Trimming cost V 7 bases and J 4 bases; bases outside gene matches: 9. CDR1 and CDR2 (germline): SQVTM, ANQGSEA. The CDR3 region is CSAGQGRGYEQYF. The CDR3 bases are TGCAGCGCCGGACAGGGAAGGGGTTACGAGCAGTACTTC.

The V call is TRBV28, the J call TRBJ1-1; D remains ambiguous. Germline V gene lookup returns CDR1 MDHEN and CDR2 SYDVKM. Trimming took off 3 bases at V and 5 bases at J, with 10 bases between the two ends. CDR3 length equals 13 residues. Here the CDR3 DNA reads TGTGCCAGCAGTTTGGATGCTATTACTGAAGCTTTCTTT. This codes for CASSLDAITEAFF.

This clone was seen a few times. The chain is built from TRBV25-1 and TRBJ2-5, with 10 bases matching TRBD2. The CDR3 has 14 residues. Germline loops: CDR1 MGHDK, CDR2 SYGVNS. With V trimmed by 5 bases and J by 2 bases, 2 bases remained unmatched. The CDR3 DNA sequence: TGTGCCAGCAGTAAGACTAGCGGGCAAGAGACCCAGTACTTC. It is translated as CASSKTSGQETQYF.

V and J are TRBV27 and TRBJ2-7; D call uncertain. V was cut by 5 bases and J by 4 bases, with 15 bases left in between. Germline values: CDR1 MNHEY, CDR2 SMNVEV (reference sequence). CDR3 length: 14 residues. The CDR3 sequence is CASSRPGTEYEQYF. CDR3 in DNA: TGTGCCAGCAGTCGTCCCGGAACCGAGTACGAGCAGTACTTC.